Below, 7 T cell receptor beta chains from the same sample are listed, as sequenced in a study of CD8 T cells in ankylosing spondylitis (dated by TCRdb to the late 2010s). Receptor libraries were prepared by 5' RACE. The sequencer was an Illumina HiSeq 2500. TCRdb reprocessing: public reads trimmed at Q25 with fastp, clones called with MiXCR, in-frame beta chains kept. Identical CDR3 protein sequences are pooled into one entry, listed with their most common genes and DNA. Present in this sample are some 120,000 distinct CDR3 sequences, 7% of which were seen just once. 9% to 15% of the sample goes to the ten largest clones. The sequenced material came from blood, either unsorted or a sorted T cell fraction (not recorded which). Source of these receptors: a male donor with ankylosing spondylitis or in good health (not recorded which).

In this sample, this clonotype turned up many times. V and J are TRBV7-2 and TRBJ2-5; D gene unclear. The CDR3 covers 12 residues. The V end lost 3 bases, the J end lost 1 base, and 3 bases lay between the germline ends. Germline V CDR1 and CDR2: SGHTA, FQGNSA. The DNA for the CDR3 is TGTGCCAGCAGCTTTATCCAAGAGACCCAGTACTTC. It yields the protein CASSFIQETQYF.

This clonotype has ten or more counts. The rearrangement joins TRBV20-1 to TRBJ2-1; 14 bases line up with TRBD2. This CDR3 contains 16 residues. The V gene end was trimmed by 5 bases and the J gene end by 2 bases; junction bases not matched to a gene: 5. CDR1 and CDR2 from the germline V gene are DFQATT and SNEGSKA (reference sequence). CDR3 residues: CSALGLAGGTYNEQFF. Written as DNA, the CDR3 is TGCAGTGCTCTCGGACTAGCGGGAGGTACCTACAATGAGCAGTTCTTC.

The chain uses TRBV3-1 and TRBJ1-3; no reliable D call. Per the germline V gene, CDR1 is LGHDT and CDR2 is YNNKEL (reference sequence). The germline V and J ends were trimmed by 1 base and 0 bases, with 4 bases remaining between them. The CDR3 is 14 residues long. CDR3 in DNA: TGTGCCAGCAGCCAAGGAAACTCTGGAAACACCATATATTTT. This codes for CASSQGNSGNTIYF.

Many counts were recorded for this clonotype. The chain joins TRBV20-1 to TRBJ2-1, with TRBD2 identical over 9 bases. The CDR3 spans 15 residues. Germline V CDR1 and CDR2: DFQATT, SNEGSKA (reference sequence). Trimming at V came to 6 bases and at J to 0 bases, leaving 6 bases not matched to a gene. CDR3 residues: CSAPSGTSSYNEQFF. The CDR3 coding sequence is TGCAGTGCCCCTAGCGGGACAAGCTCCTACAATGAGCAGTTCTTC.

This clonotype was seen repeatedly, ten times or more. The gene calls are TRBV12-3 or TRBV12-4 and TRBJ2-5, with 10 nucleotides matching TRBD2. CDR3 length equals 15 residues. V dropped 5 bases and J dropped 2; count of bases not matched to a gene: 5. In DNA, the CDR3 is TGTGCCAGCAGTATCGGACTAGCGGTACAAGAGACCCAGTACTTC. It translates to CASSIGLAVQETQYF.

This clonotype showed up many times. In nucleotides, the CDR3 is TGCGCCAGCAGAAAGCGGGGGCAAGAGACCCAGTACTTC. It translates to CASRKRGQETQYF. The chain carries TRBV5-1 and TRBJ2-5, with TRBD2 identical over 8 bases. J lost 2 bases, V lost 5 bases, and 2 bases had no gene match. Looked up from germline, CDR1 is SGHRS and CDR2 is YFSETQ. The CDR3 loop spans 13 amino acids.

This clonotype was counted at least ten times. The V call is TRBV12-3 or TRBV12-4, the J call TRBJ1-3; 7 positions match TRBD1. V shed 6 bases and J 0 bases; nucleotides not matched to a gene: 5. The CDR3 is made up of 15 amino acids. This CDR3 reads CASSWGQFSGNTIYF. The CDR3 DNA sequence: TGTGCCAGCAGCTGGGGACAGTTCTCTGGAAACACCATATATTTT.